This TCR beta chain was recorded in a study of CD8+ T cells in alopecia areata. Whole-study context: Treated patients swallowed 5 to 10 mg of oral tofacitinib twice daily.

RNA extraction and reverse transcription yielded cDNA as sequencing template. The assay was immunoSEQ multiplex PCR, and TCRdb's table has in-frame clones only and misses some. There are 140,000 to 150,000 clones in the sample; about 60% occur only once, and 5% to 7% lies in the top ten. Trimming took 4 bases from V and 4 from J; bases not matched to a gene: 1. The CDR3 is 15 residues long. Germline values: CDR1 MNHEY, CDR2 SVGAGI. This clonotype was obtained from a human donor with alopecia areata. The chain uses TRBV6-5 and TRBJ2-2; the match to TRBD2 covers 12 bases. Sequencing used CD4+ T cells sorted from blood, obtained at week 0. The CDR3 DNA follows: TGTGCCAGCAGTTCTAGCGGGGGGGCCACCGGGGAGCTGTTTTTT. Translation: CASSSSGGATGELFF.